This T cell receptor (beta chain) was recorded in a study of cytomegalovirus exposure and HLA in healthy donors. Background on the study: Researchers found that about 82% of around 400 genotyped donors fell within the Caucasian-associated ancestry cluster.

This clone is a singleton in its sample. Its antigen is as yet unknown. Primers: 60 Vbeta forward and 13 Jbeta reverse. The protocol was immunoSEQ multiplex PCR, while the TCRdb copy is restricted to in-frame clones and leaves out a portion. The sample records approximately 100,000 clones, around 80% being singletons. Study results and limitations: Analysis was carried out at a later point, and it linked a missense DCLRE1C variant to TCR beta V- and J-gene trimming.

Germline trimming cut 4 bases from V and 3 bases from J; bases unmatched to any gene: 4. The CDR3 is 14 residues long. Germline CDR1 reads LGHNA; CDR2 reads YSLEER. Material: PBMCs. The chain combines TRBV4-3 with TRBJ1-2, with 8 bases fitting TRBD1. This receptor was obtained from a woman in her thirties or forties in good health and CMV-seronegative. The CDR3 nucleotides read TGCGCCAGCAGCCGCACGACAGGGGACTATGGCTACACCTTC. Translated, it gives CASSRTTGDYGYTF.